This T cell receptor beta chain was recovered during a study of blood T cell repertoires in COVID-19. Study at large: The United States, Italy and Spain supplied acute and convalescent COVID-19 samples. Nucleic acid was either cDNA or gDNA, and it came from T cells, B-cell-depleted T cells, or PBMCs.

Per the original data handling: Quantification of nucleated cells was approximated via reference gene primer amplification. Assay: immunoSEQ multiplex PCR; the TCRdb copy retains only in-frame clones and omits some. From that table come the V and J calls and clone size; the DNA was used to work out D and trimming. Of under 200,000 clones listed, around 90% were seen once; the top ten hold 6%. Trimming removed 7 bases at V and 0 bases at J, with 12 bases between. This CDR3 is built from 14 residues. CDR1 and CDR2 from the germline V gene are SGHTA and FQGNSA. This chain links TRBV7-2 with TRBJ1-1; D is unresolved. This clonotype was sampled from a man in his forties or fifties with active or convalescent COVID-19. Material: peripheral blood. CDR3 in DNA: TGTGCCAGCACCCCCGAGTTCATGAACACTGAAGCTTTCTTT. Residues: CASTPEFMNTEAFF.